This T cell receptor (beta chain) originates from a study of cytomegalovirus exposure and HLA in healthy donors (dated by TCRdb to 2017 to 2019). Regarding the study in general: According to an earlier analysis of around 600 of the donors, 150 million to 200 million T cells yielded 117 million unique TCR beta sequences and about 300 Gb of sequence data. Rather than using new phenotypic data, the later analysis identified candidate immune exposures from TCR beta sequences and from how often those sequences occurred across donors. HLA typing covered class I and class II loci at four-digit resolution. An early release that covered approximately 600 HLA-typed donors contained about 300 gigabases of sequencing data and 75 million to 100 million unique TCR sequences. The number of typed donors differed by locus: about 620-640 for A, B, C, DRB1 and DQB1; roughly 510 for DQA1; around 580 for DPA1; and roughly 490 for DPB1. Of the roughly 410 genotyped donors, over 80% were placed in the genetic ancestry cluster associated with self-reported Caucasian donors. To study patterns of TCR occurrence, a later analysis re-analyzed previously published TCR beta repertoires from around 660 donors and added high-resolution HLA genotyping. Besides the first cohort of hundreds of subjects, a separate validation cohort made up of roughly 120 different subjects was used. To decide whether each TCR beta V gene segment behaved as functional or pseudogenic, an earlier analysis of some 600 of the donors relied on high-throughput TCR beta sequencing. Using immunosequencing, the study profiled T cell repertoires from 640 or so subjects and related those repertoires to cytomegalovirus serostatus. High-throughput TCR immunosequencing, statistical association of individual TCRs with disease status, and machine learning were combined to predict cytomegalovirus infection status. All discovery cohort repertoires had been generated using a single sequencing platform. Because of strong linkage in the cohort, five DR-DQ haplotypes were treated as single units for association and clustering. Alongside the repertoire data, information on donor age, sex, ethnicity and CMV serostatus was compiled. The study was designed to test whether signatures of past pathogen exposure could be identified by cataloging public T cell receptors. Among about 400 genotyped donors of the cohort, an average of around 250,000 unique TCR beta nucleotide sequences was sequenced per donor, of which about 20% were non-productive. A later genetic analysis used genome-wide SNP genotypes for about three fifths of the 666 donors, treating that subset as a discovery cohort. The paper as a whole reports these results and caveats: When HLA alleles, especially DR and DQ, strongly co-occurred, attributing TCR associations to individual alleles was difficult. In a later genetic analysis, fewer N-insertions in productive TCRs were reported among donors in an Asian-associated ancestry cluster than the approximately 710-donor mean. A few of the identified cytomegalovirus-associated TCR beta chains were confirmed in vitro to be specific for cytomegalovirus antigens. A later analysis reported that several top co-occurrence clusters appeared linked to parvovirus B19, influenza, CMV and Epstein-Barr virus. In an earlier analysis of approximately 590 of the donors, most TCR beta V segments were observed in productive rearrangements about 87% or about 30% of the time, broadly matching IMGT annotations. Compared with equally common non-associated chains, HLA-associated TCR beta chains in a later analysis were more clonally expanded and had lower generation probabilities. In a later analysis, TCR association rates were found to vary across HLA loci, with the most associated TCRs seen for DRB1 alleles and the fewest for HLA-C alleles. The earlier analysis of about 600 of the donors excluded about 16 rarely observed V segments, including chromosome 9 orphons, because counts were too low. Cytomegalovirus status was reported to be diagnosed by the classifier with high specificity and sensitivity in both the original and validation cohorts. According to the authors, the approach could potentially be generalized to other disease states and immunological phenotypes. A cluster of highly shared sequence variants was judged likely to represent a technical artifact of the sequencing pipeline. Most TCR sequences were seen in very few donors, while some public TCRs were found in many individuals. Sequencing depth was assumed to be roughly uniform across donors in the presence/absence analyses, though that assumption may not hold. Most CMV-associated TCR beta chains appeared to be HLA-restricted in a later analysis, and the HLA associations seemed to be driven largely by CMV exposure. Correlated functional status among segregating V segments might reflect linkage disequilibrium, but an unknown experimental factor could not be ruled out. A total of 164 TCR beta chains were listed by the study as associated with cytomegalovirus. A further reported finding was that TCR beta sequences accurately predicted the HLA-A and HLA-B alleles for most subjects in the first cohort. Some IMGT-functional V segments, including TRBV6-2 and TRBV6-3, could not be distinguished by the 87-base-pair reads and were therefore excluded. Because some donors lacked HLA typing at each locus, the association tests relied only on the typed subset. Immune exposure information for the cohort was limited to CMV serostatus. A later genetic analysis associated a missense DCLRE1C variant with V-gene and J-gene trimming of TCR beta chains, and an independent cohort replicated the association. This cohort had only TCR beta chains sequenced, and the lack of alpha or paired-chain data limited which features could be detected. A later analysis associated 16,951 TCR beta sequences with specific HLA alleles at a false discovery rate of 0.05.

The CDR1 and CDR2 encoded by the germline V gene (reference sequence) are SEHNR and FQNEAQ. The CDR3 sequence holds 13 residues, the cysteine and phenylalanine included. Only the CDR3 part of the read is kept: 39 bases, read in frame from the first base. Unmatched junction bases come to 2, with V trimmed by 4 bases and J by 3 bases. Library preparation employed the immunoSEQ multiplex PCR assay. A mixture of 60 forward primers for TCR Vbeta segments and 13 reverse primers for TCR Jbeta segments was used in the multiplex PCR. The CDR3 region of rearranged TCR beta genes was amplified from genomic DNA by a multiplex PCR assay. The amplified TCR beta libraries were sequenced on the Illumina HiSeq System as 87-base-pair reads. Regarding the original processing steps: In a later analysis, tens of millions of unique TCR beta chains were counted across the 650 to 750 repertoires, and around 10 million of these chains were shared by at least two donors. Raw reads were error-corrected and collapsed into unique sequences by a nearest-neighbor algorithm in which closely related sequences were merged to remove PCR and sequencing errors. Alignment of CDR3 sequences to IMGT reference sequences was used to assign V, D and J gene segments. For a sequence to be retained, a match of at least six nucleotides to both a V gene segment and a J gene segment was required. Rearrangements were classified as productive when the CDR3 lacked stop codons and remained in frame with V and J, and all other rearrangements were classified as non-productive. Following IMGT convention, CDR3 was defined as the stretch from the second conserved V-encoded cysteine to the conserved J-encoded phenylalanine. The earlier analysis of some 550 of the donors excluded any sequence lacking an unambiguous match to a single V gene segment. An earlier analysis of roughly 590 of the donors called V segments functional above 56.7% productive rearrangements and segregating when the between-donor standard deviation exceeded 5%. A statistical classification framework was built to diagnose cytomegalovirus status from the catalog of TCR beta chain sequences. A later analysis assigned V and J genes by comparing TCR nucleotide sequences with IMGT/GENE-DB human TR gene sequences. In a later analysis, CDR3 sequences and most-parsimonious VDJ recombination scenarios were assigned using the TCRdist pipeline. In a later analysis, each TCR beta chain was defined by its CDR3 amino acid sequence together with its V-gene family, and reads lacking a unique V-gene family were excluded. As a way to deal with suspected cross-contamination and a sequencing artifact, a later analysis dropped hundreds of nucleotide sequences that were highly shared and had low generation probability. A later analysis calculated a clonal expansion index for each public chain from normalized within-repertoire ranks of inferred template counts. Generation probabilities in a later analysis came from a VDJ recombination model fitted to out-of-frame rearrangements, and those results were checked against IGoR. In a later analysis, hypergeometric tests were used to score TCR-TCR, TCR-HLA and TCR-CMV co-occurrence, with a repertoire-size bias correction applied to TCR pairs. To estimate false discovery rates, a later analysis permuted the HLA or CMV assignments 20 times. In a later analysis, co-occurring TCRs were grouped using DBSCAN, with TCRdist sequence similarity added in when clustering inside HLA-allele-positive subsets. For co-occurrence clustering, repertoires with fewer than 30,000 or more than 120,000 public chains were excluded, along with four or five repertoires with anomalous nucleotide sharing. TCRdb holds this immuneACCESS table with in-frame rearrangements only. Some clones are missing; in checked studies, unresolved V genes explain under half, and the rest has no known cause. The V and J calls and clone size are taken from that table; D and trimming were inferred from the DNA. The sample table shows just over 150,000 clones, and about 85% are seen once. Jointly, the top ten make up around 6.5% of the sample.

The cohort was made up of 666 healthy bone marrow donors. Cohort members were all nominally healthy when sampled, although unrecorded immune exposures were likely present. The donor was CMV seropositive and was included in the group of some 290 seropositive cohort members. Each donor provided a peripheral blood sample, and peripheral blood mononuclear cells were used for TCR beta sequencing. Genomic DNA extraction from the blood cell samples was performed with the Qiagen DNeasy Blood Extraction Kit. For this clone: This receptor's antigen is unknown. It has no much larger one-base neighbor in the sample; base qualities were not kept.

The sequence was collected from a male donor in good health and CMV-seropositive. The rearranged chain carries TRBV7-9 and TRBJ1-1; TRBD1 matches 7 bases in the middle. The sequenced sample consisted of PBMCs. The CDR3 reads as follows: CASSWDRDTEAFF. The nucleotide sequence is given as TGTGCCAGCAGCTGGGACAGAGACACTGAAGCTTTCTTT.